These 21 T cell receptor beta chains came from one sample sequenced in a study of shared clonotypes between healthy human individuals. Profiling relied on immunoSEQ multiplex PCR, and the TCRdb table lists in-frame clones only, not all of them. The sample holds 1,100,000 or so clones; roughly 74% are singletons and the top ten take more than 0.45%. Sequencing was done on a sample of memory CD4+ T cells from PBMCs. The subset denotes: CD45RA-negative fraction. The receptor source for this set is a man between 18 and 29 years old in good health. Some clones in this sample may be carry-over from other donors' samples.

The chain joins TRBV4-1 to TRBJ2-3; 14 bases align to TRBD2. V shed 4 bases, J shed 6 bases, and the junction held 9 bases outside the gene matches. The germline gives CDR1 MGHRA, CDR2 YSYEKL. The CDR3 consists of 17 residues. In DNA, the CDR3 is TGCGCCAGCAGCCCCGTCCCGGGACTAGCGGGAGAGGATACGCAGTATTTT. It is translated as CASSPVPGLAGEDTQYF.

This sequence joins TRBV25-1 and TRBJ2-2; 10 bases are shared with TRBD1. V trimming: 5 bases; J trimming: 7 bases; junction bases outside the gene matches: 10. The V gene's germline CDR1 is MGHDK and CDR2 SYGVNS. This CDR3 region has 16 residues. The chain's CDR3 is CASSPPGQGMGGELFF. CDR3 nucleotides: TGTGCCAGCAGTCCCCCGGGACAGGGGATGGGCGGGGAGCTGTTTTTT. The variable domain in full, with the rest retrieved from reference TRBV25-1 and TRBJ2-2, is EADIYQTPRYLVIGTGKKITLECSQTMGHDKMYWYQQDPGMELHLIHYSYGVNSTEKGDLSSESTVSRIRTEHFPLTLESARPSHTSQYLCASSPPGQGMGGELFFGEGSRLTVL.

Concerning this clone itself: Other DNA variants within this sample encode the same CDR3. This rearrangement joins TRBV10-3 to TRBJ2-7; D perhaps matches TRBD2 (5 bases). The CDR3 spans 12 residues. Between the trimmed V and J ends, which lost 9 bases and 0 bases, there was a span of 9 bases. Germline assignment: CDR1 ENHRY and CDR2 SYGVKD. CDR3 region: CAIRGSSYEQYF. The CDR3 nucleotides read TGTGCCATACGTGGGAGCTCCTACGAGCAGTACTTC.

This chain connects TRBV30 to TRBJ2-1; 11 nucleotides align to TRBD2. In germline, CDR1 is GTSNPN, CDR2 SVGIG (reference sequence). V trimming: 4 bases; J trimming: 9 bases; junction bases outside the gene matches: 5. This CDR3 region has 13 residues. CDR3 sequence (DNA): TGTGCCTGGAAGCTAGCGGGAGGACGTGAGCAGTTCTTC. This codes for CAWKLAGGREQFF.

The chain has TRBV5-1 and TRBJ2-1; no clear D gene. Germline values: CDR1 SGHRS, CDR2 YFSETQ. The CDR3 spans 12 residues. V lost 4 bases, J lost 3 bases, and 5 bases lay in between. The CDR3 DNA follows: TGCGCCAGCAGCACCTACTACAATGAGCAGTTCTTC. Protein product: CASSTYYNEQFF.

The chain links TRBV5-1 to TRBJ2-7; 10 bases align to TRBD1. The V and J ends lost 3 bases and 7 bases, in that order; junction bases with no gene match: 7. The CDR3 is made up of 14 amino acids. Germline loops: CDR1 SGHRS, CDR2 YFSETQ. The CDR3 reads CASSSRQGAGEQYF. CDR3 DNA: TGCGCCAGCAGCTCCCGACAGGGGGCAGGTGAGCAGTACTTC.

The chain links TRBV18 to TRBJ2-5; TRBD2 is a possible D gene (6 bases). Germline V lookup: CDR1 KGHSH, CDR2 LQKENI. There are 15 residues in the CDR3. V shed 1 base and J shed 4 bases, with 13 bases lying between them. CDR3: CASSPLGGVGETQYF. DNA for the CDR3: TGTGCCAGCTCACCACTTGGAGGGGTTGGAGAGACCCAGTACTTC.

The V and J genes are TRBV28 and TRBJ1-3; 9 positions match TRBD1. From germline, CDR1 is MDHEN and CDR2 SYDVKM. Unmatched junction bases numbered 4, after V lost 3 bases and J lost 1 base. The CDR3 loop spans 16 amino acids. This CDR3 reads CASSLTGGESGNTIYF. CDR3 DNA sequence: TGTGCCAGCAGTTTGACAGGGGGTGAGTCTGGAAACACCATATATTTT.

V gene TRBV9 combines with J gene TRBJ2-5; D is unclear. CDR3 size: 15 residues. The germline V gene has CDR1 SGDLS and CDR2 YYNGEE. V was trimmed by 4 bases and J by 5 bases, leaving 18 bases between them. CDR3 bases: TGTGCCAGCAGCAAAACGGACCAACTCGGGGAGACCCAGTACTTC. Translating it yields CASSKTDQLGETQYF.

The V and J genes are TRBV10-1 and TRBJ2-5, with 7 bases lining up with TRBD1. V dropped 0 bases and J dropped 6; count of bases not matched to a gene: 10. Germline V gene sequence: CDR1 WNHNN, CDR2 SYGVQD (reference sequence). This CDR3 has 16 amino acids. The CDR3 spells CASSESKTGTRQTQYF. CDR3 coding DNA: TGCGCCAGCAGTGAGTCAAAGACAGGGACAAGACAGACCCAGTACTTC.

The V gene is TRBV7-9, the J gene TRBJ2-7; 8 positions match TRBD1. V gave up 3 bases and J gave up 5 bases; unmatched junction bases: 6. Germline CDR1 SEHNR, CDR2 FQNEAQ (reference sequence). This CDR3 is 14 amino acids long. The CDR3 bases are TGTGCCAGCAGCTTGTCACAGGGGGTTGACGAGCAGTACTTC. It encodes CASSLSQGVDEQYF.

This chain uses TRBV5-1 with TRBJ1-1; D not resolved. The CDR3 has 14 amino acids. Per germline, CDR1 SGHRS and CDR2 YFSETQ. V lost 4 bases, J lost 1 base, and 11 bases lay in between. CDR3 protein: CASSVQAGNTEAFF. The CDR3, as DNA: TGCGCCAGCAGCGTCCAGGCCGGGAACACTGAAGCTTTCTTT. Full variable domain (missing parts from reference TRBV5-1 and TRBJ1-1): KAGVTQTPRYLIKTRGQQVTLSCSPISGHRSVSWYQQTPGQGLQFLFEYFSETQRNKGNFPGRFSGRQFSNSRSEMNVSTLELGDSALYLCASSVQAGNTEAFFGQGTRLTVV.

There are a few counts of this clone. This CDR3 is also generated by other DNA sequences in the sample. The chain is built from TRBV20-1 and TRBJ2-1; D remains ambiguous. The V gene's germline CDR1 is DFQATT and CDR2 SNEGSKA (reference sequence). Deletions cut 3 bases from V and 7 bases from J, with 4 bases between. This CDR3 has 10 amino acids. CDR3 sequence reads: CSASRNEQFF. Written as DNA, the CDR3 is TGCAGTGCTAGTCGGAATGAGCAGTTCTTC.

This clone appeared a single time. Other DNA sequences within the sample encode an identical CDR3. V usage is TRBV5-1 and J usage is TRBJ1-5; TRBD1 matches 8 bases. The CDR3 is 14 residues long. CDR1 SGHRS and CDR2 YFSETQ come from the germline V gene. The V and J ends lost 0 bases and 7 bases, in that order; junction bases with no gene match: 3. The CDR3 region has the DNA TGCGCCAGCAGCTTGGGCACAGGGGGACAGCCCCAGCATTTT. Amino acid sequence: CASSLGTGGQPQHF.

CDR3 region: CASSLGAGTSADTQYF. Here the CDR3 DNA reads TGTGCCAGCAGCTTGGGAGCCGGGACTAGCGCAGATACGCAGTATTTT. The V gene is TRBV11-3, the J gene TRBJ2-3, with 10 bases matching TRBD2. After removal of 3 bases from V and 4 bases from J, the junction contained 7 bases not matched to a gene. Germline lookup yields CDR1 SGHNT and CDR2 YENEEA. The CDR3 runs to 16 residues.

This clone has just one count. The chain recombines TRBV5-1 with TRBJ2-5; D remains ambiguous. The ends were cut back, 6 bases at V and 0 bases at J, with 9 bases in the middle. The CDR3 runs 13 residues. CDR1 and CDR2 from the germline V gene are SGHRS and YFSETQ. The CDR3 loop reads CASTLDDQETQYF. The CDR3 region has the DNA TGCGCCAGCACCCTGGACGACCAAGAGACCCAGTACTTC.

This chain links TRBV11-2 with TRBJ2-7; 7 bases are a match to TRBD2. The germline CDR1 and CDR2 sequences are SGHAT and FQNNGV. Trimming at V came to 4 bases and at J to 3 bases, leaving 12 bases not matched to a gene. The CDR3 extends over 16 amino acids. The DNA of the CDR3 is TGTGCCAGCAGCTCCATAAGGGCTAGCGGATTCTACGAGCAGTACTTC. Translating gives CASSSIRASGFYEQYF.

The gene calls are TRBV6-1 and TRBJ1-5; D possibly corresponds to TRBD1 (6 bases). V shed 2 bases and J shed 4 bases, with 18 bases lying between them. CDR3 length: 17 amino acids. From germline, CDR1 is MNHNS and CDR2 SASEGT. The CDR3 DNA sequence: TGTGCCAGCAGTGAATTACCAGGGGCCTGGAGGAATCAGCCCCAGCATTTT. Translated: CASSELPGAWRNQPQHF.

The CDR3 loop reads CASSFRDRVRSVNTEAFF. The CDR3 nucleotides read TGCGCCAGCAGCTTCCGGGACAGGGTTCGGTCAGTGAACACTGAAGCTTTCTTT. The gene calls are TRBV5-1 and TRBJ1-1; TRBD1 aligns across 9 bases. This CDR3 contains 18 residues. CDR1 is SGHRS and CDR2 is YFSETQ in the germline V gene. V shed 2 bases and J 0 bases; nucleotides not matched to a gene: 11.

This clone has only a few counts. Other DNA sequences of this sample code for an identical CDR3. The chain couples TRBV7-8 to TRBJ2-1; D not resolved. With 2 bases removed from V and 7 bases from J, the gap between germline ends came to 3 bases. The length of the CDR3 is 11 residues. CDR1 and CDR2 from the germline V gene are SGHVS and FQNEAQ. CDR3 coding DNA: TGTGCCAGCAGCTTACTGAATGAGCAGTTCTTC. Its protein is CASSLLNEQFF.

The chain carries TRBV5-4 and TRBJ2-5; D is perhaps TRBD2 (6 bases). V was clipped by 6 bases and J by 0 bases, with 15 bases between them. CDR1 is SGHNT and CDR2 is YYREEE in the germline V gene (reference sequence). This CDR3 is built from 15 residues. The CDR3, as DNA: TGTGCCAGCACCCCATCGGCGGGGCACCAAGAGACCCAGTACTTC. Encoded protein: CASTPSAGHQETQYF. Based on the CDR3 plus reference TRBV5-4 and TRBJ2-5, the full variable domain is ETGVTQSPTHLIKTRGQQVTLRCSSQSGHNTVSWYQQALGQGPQFIFQYYREEENGRGNFPPRFSGLQFPNYSSELNVNALELDDSALYLCASTPSAGHQETQYFGPGTRLLVL.